A selection of T cell receptor beta chains follows, all from one sample in a study of early T cells in non-severe SARS-CoV-2 infection. TCRdb independently ran MiXCR on the 5' RACE reads; one entry per CDR3 protein. Of 85,000 to 90,000 distinct CDR3 sequences in the sample, less than 15% were seen once. Sequenced input: whole blood. The receptor source for this set is an adult who was a healthcare worker with PCR-confirmed SARS-CoV-2 infection or an uninfected control (not recorded which). The CDR3 runs from the conserved cysteine through the conserved F or W. The D gene is left open where the match is weak. Clone size is given for some rows only: seen once, a few or many times, or a class if the clone is expanded.

d_gene,v_gene,abundance,j_gene,CDR3aa,CDR3nt
TRBD2,TRBV20-1,-,TRBJ2-6,CSARRLAGALSGANVLTF,TGCAGTGCTAGACGACTAGCGGGGGCCCTCTCTGGGGCCAACGTCCTGACTTTC
TRBD1,TRBV10-3,-,TRBJ1-1,CAIRPGQTSTTEAFF,TGTGCCATCAGACCGGGACAGACGAGTACCACTGAAGCTTTCTTT
-,TRBV6-8,-,TRBJ2-3,CASSYSTESTDTQYF,TGTGCCAGCAGTTACTCCACGGAAAGCACAGATACGCAGTATTTT
-,TRBV6-1,many,TRBJ1-5,CASSEVPGENQPQHF,TGTGCCAGCAGTGAAGTACCGGGGGAGAATCAGCCCCAGCATTTT
TRBD2,TRBV7-6,many,TRBJ2-1,CASSRGAGAVGNELFF,TGTGCCAGCAGCCGAGGAGCGGGGGCGGTTGGTAATGAGCTCTTCTTC
TRBD1,TRBV29-1,-,TRBJ1-2,CSAIRQGANYGYTF,TGCAGCGCGATTAGACAGGGGGCGAACTATGGCTACACCTTC
-,TRBV12-3/TRBV12-4,-,TRBJ2-6,CASSLALVSGANVLTF,TGTGCCAGCAGTTTAGCGCTCGTCTCTGGGGCCAACGTCCTGACTTTC
-,TRBV10-2,many,TRBJ1-1,CATREGDTEAFF,TGCGCCACCAGGGAGGGGGACACTGAAGCTTTCTTT
TRBD2,TRBV4-1,-,TRBJ2-1,CASSPRTSGGVYNEQFF,TGCGCCAGCAGCCCACGGACTAGCGGGGGTGTCTACAATGAGCAGTTCTTC
TRBD2,TRBV12-3/TRBV12-4,many,TRBJ2-3,CASRKSGGQVDTQYF,TGTGCCAGCAGGAAAAGCGGGGGGCAAGTGGATACGCAGTATTTT